These T cell receptor beta chains were read from a single sample in a study of T-cell reconstitution after alpha-beta-depleted transplantation in children. TCRdb independently ran MiXCR on the PCR reads; one entry per CDR3 protein. The sample includes around 670,000 distinct CDR3 sequences, about 12% of them seen just once. The sequencing used PBMCs, collected before TCRalphabeta/CD19-depleted stem cell transplant. The receptors were sampled from a girl aged 2-10 years with congenital amegakaryocytic thrombocytopenia, due to receive a stem cell transplant. Both conserved end residues are part of each CDR3. D genes are given only for firm matches. Not all rows give a size; the values are once, few, many and, for expanded clones, a class.

D	V	size	J	CDR3	DNA
NA	TRBV12-3/TRBV12-4	NA	TRBJ2-5	CASSLALGGYQETQYF	TGTGCCAGCAGTTTAGCGCTCGGAGGGTACCAAGAGACCCAGTACTTC
NA	TRBV27	many	TRBJ1-3	CASSLDRTLGNTIYF	TGTGCCAGCAGCCTAGACAGAACACTTGGAAACACCATATATTTT
NA	TRBV20-1	NA	TRBJ1-3	CSARGGAGNTIYF	TGCAGTGCTAGAGGGGGCGCTGGAAACACCATATATTTT
TRBD1	TRBV29-1	few	TRBJ1-2	CSAQGQPNPDYTF	TGCAGCGCCCAGGGACAGCCCAATCCGGACTACACCTTC
NA	TRBV5-1	NA	TRBJ2-5	CASSLGPGGKETQYF	TGCGCCAGCAGCTTGGGGCCCGGAGGGAAAGAGACCCAGTACTTC
TRBD1	TRBV20-1	many	TRBJ2-7	CSAQNNPGQGANEQYF	TGCAGTGCGCAGAATAACCCGGGACAGGGGGCCAACGAGCAGTACTTC
NA	TRBV7-9	NA	TRBJ2-1	CASSPNRENSEQFF	TGTGCCAGCAGCCCGAACAGGGAAAATAGTGAGCAGTTCTTC
NA	TRBV4-1	NA	TRBJ1-4	CASSPPNSANEKLFF	TGCGCCAGCAGCCCACCTAACAGCGCTAATGAAAAACTGTTTTTT
TRBD2	TRBV5-1	few	TRBJ2-7	CASSLGLAGEAYEQYF	TGCGCCAGCAGCTTGGGACTAGCGGGAGAAGCCTACGAGCAGTACTTC
TRBD2	TRBV2	once	TRBJ2-7	CASSEVGEGEQCF	TGTGCCAGCAGTGAAGTTGGGGAGGGCGAGCAGTGCTTC
NA	TRBV6-1	NA	TRBJ1-3	CASLAVGTPSSGNTIYF	TGTGCCAGTTTGGCCGTGGGGACACCCAGCTCTGGAAACACCATATATTTT